This T cell receptor (beta chain) was observed in a study of CD8 T cells in Susac syndrome. The RNA input was roughly 0.45 to 1 ug, and it was reverse transcribed with random hexamers. In TCRdb, the immunoSEQ multiplex PCR reads were re-called with MiXCR into one record per CDR3 protein. The data contain tens of thousands of distinct CDR3 sequences, around 94% of them seen just once; the ten biggest clones take up over 0.45%. This CDR3 region has 15 residues. Trimming shortened V by 7 bases and J by 5 bases, and 17 bases separated the two germline ends. CDR1 is SGHDN and CDR2 is FVKESK in the germline V gene.

The chain carries TRBV14 and TRBJ2-2; maybe TRBD2 (5 bases). Sequences were obtained from CD8+ T cells from PBMCs. The TCR originated in a human donor with Susac syndrome. The CDR3 DNA reads as TGTGCCAGCACCGCGCGGGTCTTCGGGACCGGGGAGCTGTTTTTT. It specifies CASTARVFGTGELFF.